Shown below are 6 T cell receptor beta chains from a single sample sequenced in a study of neurological immune-mediated disorders. This sample's time point: longitudinal time-point 2. From the 5' RACE reads, TCRdb called clonotypes with MiXCR, one entry per CDR3 protein. The sample holds some 60,000 distinct CDR3 sequences, about 8.9% seen once. The sample comprised PBMCs. The receptors were gathered from a man aged 25-40 years in good health.

Details on this clonotype: A much larger clonotype is one base distant, so this may be a read error. The rearrangement links TRBV28 to TRBJ2-7, with unresolved D. The J call may be in error: the DNA end matches TRBJ2-5 better. The CDR3 totals 13 residues. Germline CDR1 reads MDHEN; CDR2 reads SYDVKM. The CDR3 loop is CATQCLPAETQYF. The CDR3 DNA sequence: TGTGCCACCCAGTGTTTGCCAGCAGAGACCCAGTACTTC.

The chain links TRBV5-1 to TRBJ1-2; 7 bases agree with TRBD1. CDR1 and CDR2 from the germline V gene are SGHRS and YFSETQ. The ends lost 4 bases at V and 4 bases at J; junction bases unmatched: 4. This CDR3 region has 13 residues. The CDR3 nucleotides read TGCGCCAGCAGCACGGGACAGTCCTATGGCTACACCTTC. Translated: CASSTGQSYGYTF.

In its sample, this clonotype was seen many times. The chain is built from TRBV18 and TRBJ1-2, with D tentatively TRBD1 (6 bases). Germline V gives CDR1 KGHSH, CDR2 LQKENI. The germline V and J ends were trimmed by 0 bases and 3 bases, with 11 bases remaining between them. The CDR3 extends over 15 amino acids. The CDR3 nucleotides are TGTGCCAGCTCACCACCTTCAGGGGCTGACTATGGCTACACCTTC. Translating it yields CASSPPSGADYGYTF.

This clonotype was counted a few times. The chain links TRBV9 to TRBJ2-1; 13 bases map to TRBD2. The germline V gene has CDR1 SGDLS and CDR2 YYNGEE. The CDR3 is made up of 16 amino acids. Trimming took 2 bases from V and 9 from J; bases not matched to a gene: 8. CDR3: CASSVRGLAGESEQFF. CDR3 sequence (DNA): TGTGCCAGCAGCGTTCGTGGACTAGCGGGAGAATCTGAGCAGTTCTTC.

This clonotype was observed at least ten times. A junction boundary mismatches the germline segment, possibly from a read error. This chain connects TRBV7-3 to TRBJ2-1; no reliable D call. CDR1 is SGHTA and CDR2 is FQGTGA in the germline V gene. The CDR3 has 14 residues. The CDR3 nucleotides read TGTGCCAGCAGCCTAACGACCGACTACAATGAGCAGTTCTTC. It codes for CASSLTTDYNEQFF.

This clonotype was seen repeatedly, ten times or more. The chain's CDR3 is CSAPGSSYEQYF. The CDR3, as DNA: TGCAGTGCTCCAGGGAGTTCCTACGAGCAGTACTTC. This chain links TRBV20-1 with TRBJ2-7; D tentatively fits TRBD1 or TRBD2 (5 bases each). The CDR3 runs to 12 residues. Looked up from germline, CDR1 is DFQATT and CDR2 is SNEGSKA (reference sequence). V was trimmed by 5 bases and J by 1 base, leaving 9 bases between them.